This TCR beta chain is from a study of blood T cell repertoires in COVID-19. Germline values: CDR1 LNHDA, CDR2 SQIVND (reference sequence). Trimming removed 3 bases from V and 5 bases from J; junction bases left unmatched: 3. CDR3 size: 14 residues. In the original workflow: By means of reference gene primer amplification, nucleated cell counts were estimated. The protocol was immunoSEQ multiplex PCR, while the TCRdb copy is restricted to in-frame clones and leaves out a portion. D and trimming were read from the DNA, whereas the V and J calls and clone size are those reported in that table. The sample has 40,000 to 50,000 clones, just over 90% seen once.

The chain has TRBV19 and TRBJ2-5; 10 nucleotides match TRBD1. The receptor comes from a man between 65 and 85 years old with acute or convalescent COVID-19. Sequences were obtained from peripheral blood. The CDR3 DNA follows: TGTGCCAGTAGTATGACAGGGGGCGCGGAGACCCAGTACTTC. Translation: CASSMTGGAETQYF.